This record concerns one TCR beta chain sequence. There is no known antigen for this receptor. The CDR3 covers 13 residues, taking in both the cysteine and the phenylalanine. This entry has no DNA. CDR1 MNHEY and CDR2 SMNVEV were looked up in the germline V gene (reference sequence). The data stem from a study of T cells expressing NK-cell markers (dated by TCRdb to the early 2020s). Background for the entire study: Three sorted T-cell subsets (CD3+CD56+NKG2C+, CD3+CD56+NKG2C- and CD3+CD56-NKG2C+) from eight donors had their TCR beta-chain repertoires profiled. Of the eight sequenced donors, seven were found to be HCMV-seropositive and one was found to be HCMV-seronegative. All eight donors whose samples were sequenced were randomly selected healthy volunteers, three of them men and five women. Sequencing of the libraries produced 2 x 150 bp reads on Illumina HiSeq 2000/2500, MiSeq or NextSeq.

Sequencing instrument: Illumina HiSeq 2000. TCR beta cDNA libraries were made by 5'RACE template switching that added a universal primer site and unique molecular identifiers. Priming for cDNA synthesis came from the TCR beta constant segment, and two successive PCR amplification steps followed. Per the source publication's procedure: MIGEC was used to demultiplex reads and group reads by UMI, and MiTCR was used to assemble and quantify clonotypes. Only TCR cDNA sequences supported by at least two reads were kept to exclude erroneous sequences. The tcR package was used for downstream repertoire analysis, and clonotypes were matched across fractions by CDR3 nucleotide sequence plus V segment. VDJmatch was used to annotate antigen specificity against VDJdb, with one amino acid substitution allowed in CDR3. One entry per CDR3 protein sequence results from the TCRdb reprocessing of the reads, with DNA left out. These V and J calls derive from TCRdb rather than the authors' analysis. This sample's table carries roughly 380,000 distinct CDR3 sequences. 5% to 5.5% of the sample lies in the top ten.

HCMV-specific IgG was detected in serum with a commercial ELISA kit to determine HCMV serostatus. Peripheral blood mononuclear cells were isolated from blood by Ficoll density gradient centrifugation. What the research found in general, with its limitations: Whether the expanded NKG2C-expressing T cell clones were specific for HCMV antigens was left unclear. For six donors, the dominant CD3+CD56+NKG2C+ clonotypes were among the top 10 CD8+ clonotypes and accounted for about 1.0-7.5% of CD8+ T cells. Those dominant clonotypes were again the most abundant among CD3+CD56-NKG2C+ cells in a handful of donors, at about 25-65%.

The V and J genes are TRBV27 and TRBJ1-2; there is no DNA to check the TCRdb D call of TRBD1. The source is a man aged 18-75 years in good health. The sequencing input was blood T cells: a sorted CD56 or NKG2C T cell subset, CD4+ or CD8+ T cells, or bulk PBMC T cells (not recorded which). The CDR3 region: CASSSGRQGVYTF.